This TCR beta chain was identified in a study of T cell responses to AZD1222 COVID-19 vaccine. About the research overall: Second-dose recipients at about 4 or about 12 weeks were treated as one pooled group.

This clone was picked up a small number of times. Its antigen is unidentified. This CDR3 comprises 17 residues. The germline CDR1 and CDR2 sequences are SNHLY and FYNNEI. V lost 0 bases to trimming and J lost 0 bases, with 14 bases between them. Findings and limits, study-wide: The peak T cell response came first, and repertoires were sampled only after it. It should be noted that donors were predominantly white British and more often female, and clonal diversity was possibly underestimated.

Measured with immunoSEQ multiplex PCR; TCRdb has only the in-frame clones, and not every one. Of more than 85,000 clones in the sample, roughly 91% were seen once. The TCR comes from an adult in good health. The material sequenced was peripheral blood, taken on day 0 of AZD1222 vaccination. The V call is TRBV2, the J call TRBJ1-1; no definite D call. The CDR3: CASSEAMSAPMNTEAFF. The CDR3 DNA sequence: TGTGCCAGCAGTGAAGCCATGTCGGCCCCCATGAACACTGAAGCTTTCTTT.